This note documents a single TCR beta chain sequence. The sample originates from a study of blood T cell repertoires in COVID-19. Study at large: Samples came from the United States, Italy and Spain, spanning acute and convalescent COVID-19. PBMCs, B-cell-depleted T cells, or T cells provided the cDNA or gDNA that made up the material.

The CDR3 totals 13 residues. Germline loops: CDR1 WNHNN, CDR2 SYGVQD (reference sequence). V gave up 3 bases and J gave up 7 bases, with 9 bases separating them. As originally analysed: Estimation of nucleated cell counts was performed using reference gene primer amplification. The protocol was immunoSEQ multiplex PCR, while the TCRdb copy is restricted to in-frame clones and leaves out a portion. For V, J and clone size, that table is used; D and trimming come from the DNA. Here the sample spans 200,000 to 250,000 clones, around 84% being singletons. Sequencing input: PBMCs or T cells enriched from blood (not recorded which). The source of this sequence is a middle-aged woman who had recovered from COVID-19. The chain couples TRBV10-1 to TRBJ2-2; D ambiguous. The CDR3 reads CASSESQDGELFF. Written as DNA, the CDR3 is TGCGCCAGCAGTGAAAGTCAGGACGGGGAGCTGTTTTTT.